One T cell receptor beta chain is described in this entry. The antigen remains unidentified. Generated by immunoSEQ multiplex PCR, the TCRdb table keeps only in-frame clones and is missing some. The sample yields 30,000 to 40,000 clones, 85% to 95% seen once. These data come from a study of circulating and synovial CD4+ cells in juvenile arthritis. The junction had 14 bases not matched to a gene; V was cut back by 5 bases and J by 6 bases. Germline V CDR1 and CDR2: SGHTA, FQGNSA. The CDR3 contains 16 residues. Findings and limits, study-wide: CPL versus bulk CD4 samples: T cell genome counts differed by at least an order of magnitude. Circulating pathogenic-like and bulk T cells looked alike by Vbeta family usage.

The chain joins TRBV7-2 to TRBJ2-7; 9 bases map to TRBD2. Sequencing used CD4+ T cells from blood. This receptor was obtained from a human donor with juvenile idiopathic arthritis. CDR3 region: CASSPLWGGGAGEQYF. CDR3 DNA sequence: TGTGCCAGCAGCCCCCTTTGGGGCGGGGGGGCGGGCGAGCAGTACTTC.